Presented here are 11 T cell receptor beta chains from one specimen sequenced in a study of blood T cells in healthy people across ages. The authors ran a second PCR of 7 to 11 cycles using a sample-barcoded 5' primer and a J-beta primer mix. TCRdb recomputed calls from the 5' RACE reads with MiXCR, one row per CDR3 protein. The sample consists of 1,100,000 or so distinct CDR3 sequences, 40% to 50% of them appearing once. Sequencing was done on a sample of blood. The receptors stem from a woman in her sixties or seventies in good health.

This clonotype was observed a handful of times. The chain uses TRBV20-1 and TRBJ2-1, with D possibly TRBD1 on 7 matching bases. This CDR3 is 16 amino acids long. The V end was cut by 5 bases, the J end by 7 bases, with 24 bases between. Germline V lookup: CDR1 DFQATT, CDR2 SNEGSKA (reference sequence). In nucleotides, the CDR3 is TGCAGTGCTTCTGCGGGACAGCTCGGAACCTTTAATGAGCAGTTCTTC. Its protein product is CSASAGQLGTFNEQFF.

The chain employs TRBV27 and TRBJ1-2; weak D call: TRBD1 (5 bases). The V end lost 8 bases, the J end lost 4 bases, and 17 bases lay between the germline ends. CDR3 length equals 14 residues. Germline assignment: CDR1 MNHEY and CDR2 SMNVEV (reference sequence). The CDR3 loop reads CASSRVGDIYGYTF. The DNA for the CDR3 is TGTGCCAGCTCCCGTGTAGGGGATATCTATGGCTACACCTTC.

This chain connects TRBV6-1 to TRBJ2-2; 7 nucleotides agree with TRBD2. The germline gives CDR1 MNHNS, CDR2 SASEGT. After removal of 8 bases from V and 7 bases from J, the junction contained 7 bases not matched to a gene. The CDR3 has 13 amino acids. CDR3 protein: CASQRDGIGELFF. CDR3 bases: TGTGCCAGCCAGCGGGATGGCATCGGGGAGCTGTTTTTT.

V usage is TRBV15 and J usage is TRBJ1-5; D might be TRBD1 (5 bases). Germline V CDR1 and CDR2: LNHNV, YYDKDF (reference sequence). The V gene lost 6 bases and the J gene lost 4 bases, with 16 bases spanning the gap. The CDR3 has 15 residues. CDR3 protein: CATSGGRQGNQPQHF. The DNA for the CDR3 is TGTGCCACCAGTGGGGGACGGCAAGGTAATCAGCCCCAGCATTTT. Looking up the rest from reference TRBV15 and TRBJ1-5 gives the full variable domain: DAMVIQNPRYQVTQFGKPVTLSCSQTLNHNVMYWYQQKSSQAPKLLFHYYDKDFNNEADTPDNFQSRRPNTSFCFLDIRSPGLGDTAMYLCATSGGRQGNQPQHFGDGTRLSIL.

This clonotype was counted between two and nine times. V usage is TRBV12-3 or TRBV12-4 and J usage is TRBJ2-1, with D perhaps being TRBD1 or TRBD2 (5 bases each). The CDR3 loop spans 14 amino acids. V was pared by 10 bases and J by 3 bases, with 16 bases between. The chain's CDR3 is CAIHEGPNYNEQFF. The CDR3 DNA reads as TGTGCCATCCACGAGGGGCCCAACTACAATGAGCAGTTCTTC.

The V gene is TRBV18, the J gene TRBJ2-1, with 11 positions matching TRBD2. J was trimmed by 3 bases and V by 4 bases; bases with no gene match: 5. Germline-derived CDR1 and CDR2 are KGHSH and LQKENI. The CDR3 sequence is 16 residues long. CDR3 in amino acids: CASSQRLAGLYNEQFF. The CDR3 DNA is TGTGCCAGCTCACAAAGACTAGCGGGGCTCTACAATGAGCAGTTCTTC.

This chain connects TRBV5-6 to TRBJ2-1, with TRBD2 matching over 14 bases. The germline gives CDR1 SGHDT, CDR2 YYEEEE. V lost 4 bases, J lost 8 bases, and 14 bases stayed unmatched. The CDR3 is made up of 18 amino acids. CDR3 sequence: CASSLQRLAGGNSDEQFF. The CDR3 DNA sequence: TGTGCCAGCAGCCTGCAACGACTAGCGGGAGGGAATAGCGATGAGCAGTTCTTC.

The V and J genes are TRBV15 and TRBJ2-7, with TRBD2 identical over 8 bases. TRBJ2-5 explains the end of the DNA better; the J call may be wrong. Germline loops: CDR1 LNHNV, CDR2 YYDKDF (reference sequence). The CDR3 is 19 residues long. This chain's CDR3 is CATSRSTGGPGLSRETQYF. CDR3 nucleotide sequence: TGTGCCACCAGCAGATCAACGGGGGGGCCGGGTCTATCACGGGAGACCCAGTACTTC.

This clonotype came up a few times. The chain employs TRBV6-1 and TRBJ2-4; no clear D gene. The J call is doubtful: the DNA matches TRBJ2-7 better. The CDR3 has 12 residues. The germline CDR1 and CDR2 sequences are MNHNS and SASEGT. In nucleotides, the CDR3 is TGTGCCAGCAGTGAATGGGGAAGCGAGCAGTACTTC. It yields the protein CASSEWGSEQYF.

This clonotype was detected only a few times. The V call is TRBV12-3 or TRBV12-4, the J call TRBJ2-5; the match to TRBD2 covers 13 bases. J lost 5 bases, V lost 4 bases, and 4 bases had no gene match. This CDR3 has 15 residues. The CDR3, as DNA: TGTGCCAGCAGTTCCGGGACTAGCGGGATCGAGACCCAGTACTTC. Its protein product is CASSSGTSGIETQYF.

This clonotype was observed a handful of times. This rearrangement joins TRBV11-2 to TRBJ1-2; D is ambiguous. Between the trimmed V and J ends, which lost 6 bases and 2 bases, there was a span of 13 bases. The CDR3 is 14 amino acids. Per the germline V gene, CDR1 is SGHAT and CDR2 is FQNNGV. CDR3 DNA: TGTGCCAGCAGACTTGTCGGGGAGAACTATGGCTACACCTTC. It encodes CASRLVGENYGYTF.